This T cell receptor beta chain was recorded in a study of blood T cell repertoires in COVID-19. Study at large: Researchers got acute and convalescent COVID-19 samples from the United States, Italy and Spain.

Patients of the Seattle cohort, enrolled during active infection, were followed longitudinally. How the authors handled the data: The assay estimated nucleated cells by amplifying reference gene primers. Libraries were prepared by immunoSEQ multiplex PCR; TCRdb keeps only in-frame clonotypes and omits some of them. The DNA was the basis for D and trimming; V, J and clone size are from that table. The table shows some 160,000 clones, with 80% to 90% occurring only once. Germline assignment: CDR1 MNHEY and CDR2 SVGAGI. The V and J ends lost 5 bases and 1 base, in that order; junction bases with no gene match: 7. This CDR3 spans 15 amino acids. This clone showed up just once.

V gene TRBV6-5 combines with J gene TRBJ2-7, with 8 bases fitting TRBD2. This TCR derives from a woman aged 80 or over with COVID-19, enrolled during active disease. The sequenced sample was peripheral blood. The CDR3 coding sequence is TGTGCCAGCAGTCACGGGGGGGGGAGGTCCTACGAGCAGTACTTC. Translated, it gives CASSHGGGRSYEQYF.